This T cell receptor beta chain was documented in a study of blood T cell repertoires in COVID-19. The wider study: Samples representing acute and convalescent COVID-19 were sourced from the United States, Italy and Spain. PBMCs, B-cell-depleted T cells, or T cells provided the cDNA or gDNA that made up the material.

Germline V gene data show CDR1 as ENHRY and CDR2 as SYGVKD. The CDR3 is 14 residues long. The V segment lost 8 bases and the J segment 0 bases; nucleotides outside the gene matches: 0. TCRdb's copy holds only in-frame clones and misses some; the assay was immunoSEQ multiplex PCR. The sample yields about 85,000 clones, 70% to 85% seen once. The rearrangement links TRBV10-3 to TRBJ2-5; 13 bases map to TRBD2. The source is a man in his 70s with acute or convalescent COVID-19. The material sequenced was peripheral blood. The CDR3 sequence: CAIGTSGDQETQYF. The CDR3 nucleotides are TGTGCCATCGGGACTAGCGGGGACCAAGAGACCCAGTACTTC.